The 13 T cell receptor beta chains below all came from one sample that was sequenced in a study of cytomegalovirus exposure and HLA in healthy donors. PCR used 60 Vbeta primers and 13 Jbeta primers. TCRdb's copy holds only in-frame clones and misses some; the assay was immunoSEQ multiplex PCR. The data hold under 150,000 clones, with about 80% observed a single time. The material sequenced was PBMCs. These receptors all stem from a man under 40 in good health and CMV-seronegative.

The genes are TRBV15 and TRBJ2-1; D is perhaps TRBD2 (6 bases). V lost 0 bases to trimming and J lost 7 bases, with 13 bases between them. This CDR3 is 15 amino acids long. CDR1 is LNHNV and CDR2 is YYDKDF in the germline V gene (reference sequence). CDR3 nucleotide sequence: TGTGCCACCAGCAGAGATTTCGGGGGTTGGAATGAGCAGTTCTTC. It specifies CATSRDFGGWNEQFF. The variable domain in full, with the rest retrieved from reference TRBV15 and TRBJ2-1, is DAMVIQNPRYQVTQFGKPVTLSCSQTLNHNVMYWYQQKSSQAPKLLFHYYDKDFNNEADTPDNFQSRRPNTSFCFLDIRSPGLGDTAMYLCATSRDFGGWNEQFFGPGTRLTVL.

The J gene is TRBJ2-1, the V gene TRBV4-1; 9 nucleotides align to TRBD2. V dropped 0 bases and J dropped 3; count of bases not matched to a gene: 6. The CDR3 length is 17 residues. CDR1 and CDR2 (germline): MGHRA, YSYEKL. For the CDR3, the DNA is TGCGCCAGCAGCCAAGATCGGGATAGCGGGGGCTACAATGAGCAGTTCTTC. Its translation: CASSQDRDSGGYNEQFF.

The rearrangement uses TRBV18 and TRBJ2-7, with 7 positions matching TRBD1. Looked up from germline, CDR1 is KGHSH and CDR2 is LQKENI. The V gene end was trimmed by 3 bases and the J gene end by 3 bases; junction bases not matched to a gene: 14. The CDR3 totals 17 residues. The CDR3 loop is CASSPLGLGTVDYEQYF. The DNA of the CDR3 is TGTGCCAGCTCACCTCTCGGACTCGGGACAGTTGACTACGAGCAGTACTTC.

The chain combines TRBV7-2 with TRBJ1-2, with TRBD1 as a possible D gene (5 bases). With 8 bases removed from V and 8 bases from J, the gap between germline ends came to 24 bases. The CDR3 length is 15 residues. The germline gives CDR1 SGHTA, CDR2 FQGNSA. CDR3 sequence reads: CASRPGGNPQKGYTF. The DNA of the CDR3 is TGTGCCAGCCGACCGGGGGGGAACCCTCAAAAGGGCTACACCTTC. Drawing the rest from reference TRBV7-2 and TRBJ1-2, the complete variable domain is GAGVSQSPSNKVTEKGKDVELRCDPISGHTALYWYRQSLGQGLEFLIYFQGNSAPDKSGLPSDRFSAERTGGSVSTLTIQRTQQEDSAVYLCASRPGGNPQKGYTFGSGTRLTVV.

This clone has more than one count but fewer than ten. The chain combines TRBV19 with TRBJ2-2; 11 bases are shared with TRBD2. Unmatched junction bases numbered 14, after V lost 11 bases and J lost 6 bases. In germline, CDR1 is LNHDA, CDR2 SQIVND (reference sequence). This CDR3 contains 16 residues. The CDR3 here is CAATPTSGASAGELFF. Here the CDR3 DNA reads TGTGCCGCCACTCCGACTAGCGGGGCATCGGCCGGGGAGCTGTTTTTT. Supplemented by reference TRBV19 and TRBJ2-2, the full variable domain reads DGGITQSPKYLFRKEGQNVTLSCEQNLNHDAMYWYRQDPGQGLRLIYYSQIVNDFQKGDIAEGYSVSREKKESFPLTVTSAQKNPTAFYLCAATPTSGASAGELFFGEGSRLTVL.

The genes are TRBV29-1 and TRBJ1-2, with TRBD1 matching 10 bases. V dropped 4 bases and J dropped 6; count of bases not matched to a gene: 2. Germline V gene sequence: CDR1 SQVTM, CDR2 ANQGSEA. The CDR3 is made up of 12 amino acids. The CDR3 sequence: CSVGTGGHGYTF. CDR3 coding DNA: TGCAGCGTTGGGACAGGGGGTCATGGCTACACCTTC.

This clone was seen only once. CDR3 DNA: TGTGCCAGCAGGGCAACCAGGGGGCGAGTTCAGCCCCAGCATTTT. It yields the protein CASRATRGRVQPQHF. The chain uses TRBV6-5 and TRBJ1-5; 8 bases align to TRBD1. The germline CDR1 and CDR2 sequences are MNHEY and SVGAGI. The ends lost 6 bases at V and 6 bases at J; junction bases unmatched: 10. CDR3 length equals 15 residues.

This clone showed up just a few times. This rearrangement joins TRBV28 to TRBJ1-2; tentative D call: TRBD1 (6 bases). Germline V CDR1 and CDR2: MDHEN, SYDVKM. The V end was cut by 5 bases, the J end by 7 bases, with 14 bases between. The CDR3 has 13 amino acids. The CDR3 DNA is TGTGCCAGCAGTGACAGGATAATGGGTGGCTACACCTTC. Translation: CASSDRIMGGYTF.

The V call is TRBV7-9, the J call TRBJ1-4; possible D gene TRBD1, 5 bases. The CDR3 has 15 amino acids. Germline-derived CDR1 and CDR2 are SEHNR and FQNEAQ (reference sequence). V was trimmed by 1 base and J by 8 bases, leaving 14 bases between them. Here the CDR3 DNA reads TGTGCCAGCAGCTTAGGACGGGGACTGTGGGAAAAACTGTTTTTT. It encodes CASSLGRGLWEKLFF.

The rearrangement links TRBV25-1 to TRBJ2-5; no definite D call. CDR3 length: 13 residues. Germline V gene data show CDR1 as MGHDK and CDR2 as SYGVNS. The ends were cut back, 3 bases at V and 0 bases at J, with 5 bases in the middle. The CDR3 region has the DNA TGTGCCAGCAGTGATCCCAACCAAGAGACCCAGTACTTC. It encodes CASSDPNQETQYF.

The chain is built from TRBV25-1 and TRBJ2-7; TRBD1 agrees at 8 bases. After removal of 7 bases from V and 0 bases from J, the junction contained 2 bases not matched to a gene. The CDR3 runs to 13 residues. Germline V gene lookup returns CDR1 MGHDK and CDR2 SYGVNS. The CDR3 spells CASIGTGSYEQYF. The CDR3 DNA reads TGTGCCAGCATCGGGACAGGCTCCTACGAGCAGTACTTC.

The V and J genes are TRBV5-1 and TRBJ1-1; 9 positions agree with TRBD1. Germline CDR1 and CDR2: SGHRS and YFSETQ. The CDR3 is 16 residues long. V shed 4 bases, J shed 5 bases, and the junction held 12 bases outside the gene matches. CDR3: CASSLNSGTGWTEAFF. CDR3 sequence (DNA): TGCGCCAGCAGCCTAAATTCCGGGACAGGGTGGACTGAAGCTTTCTTT.

The count of this clone is one. The chain joins TRBV12-5 to TRBJ2-5, with unresolved D. The CDR3 loop spans 16 amino acids. Germline V gives CDR1 LGHNT, CDR2 FRNRAP. The V end lost 4 bases, the J end lost 3 bases, and 18 bases lay between the germline ends. This CDR3 reads CASGWSEVLAKETQYF. The CDR3, as DNA: TGTGCTAGTGGTTGGAGTGAAGTACTGGCTAAAGAGACCCAGTACTTC.